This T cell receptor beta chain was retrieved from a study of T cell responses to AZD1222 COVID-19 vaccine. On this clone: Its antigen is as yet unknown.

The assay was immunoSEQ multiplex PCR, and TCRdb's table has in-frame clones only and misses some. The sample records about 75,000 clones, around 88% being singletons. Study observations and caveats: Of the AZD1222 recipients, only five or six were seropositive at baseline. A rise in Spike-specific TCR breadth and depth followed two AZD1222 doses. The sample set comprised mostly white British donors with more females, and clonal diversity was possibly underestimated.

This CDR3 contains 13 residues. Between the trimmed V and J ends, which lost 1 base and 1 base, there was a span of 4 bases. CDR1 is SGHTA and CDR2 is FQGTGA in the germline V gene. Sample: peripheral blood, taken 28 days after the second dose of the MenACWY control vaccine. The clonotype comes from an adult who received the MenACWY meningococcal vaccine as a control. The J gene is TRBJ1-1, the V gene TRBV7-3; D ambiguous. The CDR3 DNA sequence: TGTGCCAGCAGCTTAATGCAGAACACTGAAGCTTTCTTT. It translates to CASSLMQNTEAFF.